The 17 T cell receptor beta chains in this list originate from one sample, sequenced in a study of blood T cells in healthy people across ages. Alongside a J-beta primer mix, a sample-barcoded 5' primer served in a second PCR lasting roughly 6 to 11 cycles. MiXCR, applied by TCRdb to the 5' RACE reads, yields one record per CDR3 protein. The sample has around 400,000 distinct CDR3 sequences, 50% to 60% seen once; the top ten hold 51%. The sample taken for sequencing was blood. The receptors come from a man aged 55 to 70 in good health.

The chain is built from TRBV9 and TRBJ2-1; D unresolved. CDR3 length: 14 amino acids. In germline, CDR1 is SGDLS, CDR2 YYNGEE. The V end was cut by 4 bases, the J end by 7 bases, with 15 bases between. This CDR3 reads CASSPSSFPNEQFF. DNA for the CDR3: TGTGCCAGCAGCCCAAGCAGCTTCCCGAATGAGCAGTTCTTC.

In its sample, this clonotype was seen a few times. A clone one base away is much larger, so this may be a read error. V gene TRBV28 combines with J gene TRBJ2-7; D unresolved. The CDR3 runs to 12 residues. Germline V CDR1 and CDR2: MDHEN, SYDVKM. Trimming left V 5 bases short and J 7 bases short, with 12 bases between. The CDR3 loop reads CASSLTFNEQYF. As DNA, the CDR3 is TGTGCCAGCAGTCTGACATTCAATGAGCAGTACTTC.

The V and J genes are TRBV7-2 and TRBJ2-5; 8 nucleotides match TRBD1. The DNA matches TRBJ2-7 better at its end, which makes the J call doubtful. The CDR3 covers 12 residues. Germline CDR1 reads SGHTA; CDR2 reads FQGNSA. The CDR3 nucleotides read TGTGCCAGCAGCCCTCAGGGGGCCGAGCAGTACTTC. The encoded protein is CASSPQGAEQYF.

This clonotype has ten or more counts. A read error is possible here, since a much larger clone lies one base away. The chain joins TRBV20-1 to TRBJ2-5; tentatively, D is TRBD2 (6 bases). With 6 bases removed from V and 11 bases from J, the gap between germline ends came to 25 bases. Germline V gene sequence: CDR1 DFQATT, CDR2 SNEGSKA (reference sequence). This CDR3 has 14 amino acids. The CDR3 bases are TGCAGTGCCGAGGTTGCGGGAAGCGGCAATGAGCAGTACTTC. This gives the protein CSAEVAGSGNEQYF.

The rearrangement joins TRBV28 to TRBJ2-4, with D possibly matching TRBD1 (5 bases). Trimming removed 5 bases from V and 0 bases from J, with 14 bases in between. CDR3 length equals 16 residues. CDR1 and CDR2 from the germline V gene are MDHEN and SYDVKM. In DNA form, the CDR3 reads TGTGCCAGCAGTCCCATAAAAGGGGTAGCCAAAAACATTCAGTACTTC. This codes for CASSPIKGVAKNIQYF.

In this sample, this clonotype turned up a few times. The chain combines TRBV29-1 with TRBJ2-5, with TRBD1 matching 9 bases. The CDR3 length is 13 residues. Per germline, CDR1 SQVTM and CDR2 ANQGSEA. Trimming cost V 7 bases and J 5 bases; bases outside gene matches: 8. The CDR3 region has the DNA TGCAGCGCGCCACAGGGGGCGAGGGAGACCCAGTACTTC. It codes for CSAPQGARETQYF.

The genes are TRBV11-2 and TRBJ1-2; D uncertain. V lost 1 base and J 8 bases, leaving 8 bases between the germline ends. The CDR3 spans 12 residues. The germline gives CDR1 SGHAT, CDR2 FQNNGV. CDR3 residues: CASSLGPGGYTF. The CDR3, as DNA: TGTGCCAGCAGCTTAGGGCCCGGGGGCTACACCTTC.

J is TRBJ2-1 and V is TRBV27; no clear D gene. Germline values: CDR1 MNHEY, CDR2 SMNVEV (reference sequence). This CDR3 is built from 15 residues. Trimming left V 3 bases short and J 0 bases short, with 9 bases between. The DNA for the CDR3 is TGTGCCAGCAGTTTTATGGGTAACTCCTACAATGAGCAGTTCTTC. Translation: CASSFMGNSYNEQFF.

The rearrangement links TRBV6-6 to TRBJ2-2; a possible D gene is TRBD2 (6 bases). The germline CDR1 and CDR2 sequences are MNHNY and SVGAGI (reference sequence). V lost 8 bases, J lost 0 bases, and 7 bases lay in between. CDR3 size: 13 residues. The CDR3, as DNA: TGTGCCAGCCGGGGGTCGAACACCGGGGAGCTGTTTTTT. This codes for CASRGSNTGELFF.

This clonotype was seen only a few times. The CDR3 here is CASLNRDRVSHEQYF. The CDR3 DNA reads as TGTGCCAGCTTAAACCGGGACAGGGTGTCCCACGAGCAGTACTTC. The chain has TRBV5-8 and TRBJ2-7; 9 nucleotides line up with TRBD1. This CDR3 contains 15 residues. V trimming: 7 bases; J trimming: 5 bases; junction bases outside the gene matches: 13. Per germline, CDR1 SGHTS and CDR2 YDEGEE.

V gene TRBV19 combines with J gene TRBJ1-5; D is uncertain. V dropped 6 bases and J dropped 0 bases, with 9 bases sitting between them. This CDR3 contains 14 residues. Germline CDR1 LNHDA, CDR2 SQIVND (reference sequence). CDR3 bases: TGTGCCAGTAGGGGCAGCAATAGCAATCAGCCCCAGCATTTT. It specifies CASRGSNSNQPQHF.

The sample holds a few counts of this clonotype. The CDR3 bases are TGTGCCAGCACCCGGGAGGGACTAGCGTTCAATGAGCAGTTCTTC. It specifies CASTREGLAFNEQFF. This chain links TRBV6-2 or TRBV6-3 with TRBJ2-1; TRBD2 aligns across 10 bases. The trim removed 7 bases at V and 6 bases at J, leaving 9 bases unmatched. From germline, CDR1 is MNHEY and CDR2 SVGEGT. The CDR3 runs to 15 residues.

This clonotype was seen a few times. The CDR3 region is CAWTSGTGPGEQYF. Written as DNA, the CDR3 is TGTGCCTGGACCTCCGGGACAGGGCCGGGAGAGCAGTACTTC. The chain joins TRBV30 to TRBJ2-7; 9 bases align to TRBD1. The CDR3 is 14 amino acids. CDR1 is GTSNPN, CDR2 SVGIG, per germline (reference sequence). V lost 4 bases to trimming and J lost 7 bases; unmatched junction nucleotides: 11.

This chain connects TRBV20-1 to TRBJ2-7; TRBD2 aligns across 11 bases. The CDR3 has 14 amino acids. Germline loops: CDR1 DFQATT, CDR2 SNEGSKA (reference sequence). The V and J ends lost 6 bases and 5 bases, in that order; junction bases with no gene match: 9. The chain's CDR3 is CSARTSGQTNEQYF. As DNA, the CDR3 is TGCAGTGCCCGGACTAGCGGGCAGACGAACGAGCAGTACTTC.

In its sample, this clonotype was seen a few times. The chain carries TRBV12-3 or TRBV12-4 and TRBJ1-2; the D is unclear. Trimming shortened V by 6 bases and J by 4 bases, and 18 bases separated the two germline ends. This CDR3 is built from 15 residues. The CDR3 sequence: CASSLRRTIGYGYTF. The CDR3 DNA reads TGTGCCAGCAGCTTAAGGAGGACGATCGGCTATGGCTACACCTTC.

This clonotype was seen many times. V is TRBV3-1 and J is TRBJ2-5, with D perhaps TRBD2 (5 bases). V was trimmed by 5 bases and J by 4 bases, leaving 11 bases between them. There are 13 residues in the CDR3. Germline V gene lookup returns CDR1 LGHDT and CDR2 YNNKEL (reference sequence). CDR3 amino acids: CASSLGGRETQYF. The CDR3 DNA is TGTGCCAGCAGCTTAGGAGGCAGAGAGACCCAGTACTTC.

Here the CDR3 DNA reads TGTGCCAGCAGGGGCACGGCTAGCGGGAATTACGAGCAGTACTTC. It is translated as CASRGTASGNYEQYF. The chain links TRBV12-3 or TRBV12-4 to TRBJ2-5, with 9 bases fitting TRBD2. The DNA end is a closer match to TRBJ2-7, so the J assignment may be wrong. The length of the CDR3 is 15 residues.